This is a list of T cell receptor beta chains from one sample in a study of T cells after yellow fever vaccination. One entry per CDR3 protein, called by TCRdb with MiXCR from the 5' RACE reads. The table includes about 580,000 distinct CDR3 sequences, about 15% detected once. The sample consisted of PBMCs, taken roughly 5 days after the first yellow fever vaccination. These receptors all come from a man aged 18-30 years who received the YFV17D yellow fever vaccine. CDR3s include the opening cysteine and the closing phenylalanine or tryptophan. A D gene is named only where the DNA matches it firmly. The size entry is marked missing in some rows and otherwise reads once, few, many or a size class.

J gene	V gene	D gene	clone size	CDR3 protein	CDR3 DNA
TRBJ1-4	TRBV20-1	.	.	CSASQPNEKLFF	TGCAGTGCTAGCCAGCCTAATGAAAAACTGTTTTTT
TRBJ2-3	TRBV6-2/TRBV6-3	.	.	CASPGVARLQVLTSTDTQYF	TGTGCCAGCCCTGGGGTAGCGCGGTTGCAAGTCCTTACTAGCACAGATACGCAGTATTTT
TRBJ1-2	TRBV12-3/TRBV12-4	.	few	CASSLIEGLGGYTF	TGTGCCAGCAGCCTGATCGAGGGCCTTGGTGGCTACACCTTC
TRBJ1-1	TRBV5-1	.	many	CASSLGPWNTEAFF	TGCGCCAGCAGCTTGGGACCATGGAACACTGAAGCTTTCTTT
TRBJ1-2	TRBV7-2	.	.	CASSFGGVNYGYTF	TGTGCCAGCAGCTTTGGGGGGGTTAACTATGGCTACACCTTC
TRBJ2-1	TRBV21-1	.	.	CASSKGGSYLSYNEQFF	TGTGCCAGCAGCAAAGGGGGCAGTTACCTCTCCTACAATGAGCAGTTCTTC
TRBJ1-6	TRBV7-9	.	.	CASSFSNRWRSPLHF	TGTGCCAGCAGCTTCTCCAACAGGTGGCGTTCACCCCTCCACTTT
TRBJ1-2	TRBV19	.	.	CASSPGVPWGYTF	TGTGCCAGTAGTCCAGGGGTTCCTTGGGGCTACACCTTC
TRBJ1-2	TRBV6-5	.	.	CASSSSDVMFYGYTF	TGTGCCAGCAGTTCCTCGGACGTTATGTTCTATGGCTACACCTTC
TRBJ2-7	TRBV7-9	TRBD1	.	CASSLPRQGRGYEQYF	TGTGCCAGCAGCTTACCTCGACAGGGGAGAGGCTACGAGCAGTACTTC
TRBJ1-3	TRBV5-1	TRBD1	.	CASSLSGTGGNTIYF	TGCGCCAGCAGCTTGTCCGGGACAGGTGGCAACACCATATATTTT
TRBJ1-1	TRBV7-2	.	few	CASSLIPGAPSTEAFF	TGTGCCAGCAGCTTAATCCCCGGGGCGCCCAGCACTGAAGCTTTCTTT
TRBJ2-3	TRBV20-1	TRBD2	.	CSAPPLVSGGKSTDTQYF	TGCAGTGCGCCCCCCCTGGTTAGCGGGGGGAAAAGCACAGATACGCAGTATTTT
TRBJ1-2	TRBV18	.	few	CASSPPGRATTNYGYTF	TGTGCCAGCTCACCACCCGGGCGAGCCACTACTAACTATGGCTACACCTTC
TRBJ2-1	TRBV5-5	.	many	CASIPGGTGLWNEQFF	TGTGCCAGCATCCCGGGAGGGACAGGGCTGTGGAATGAGCAGTTCTTC